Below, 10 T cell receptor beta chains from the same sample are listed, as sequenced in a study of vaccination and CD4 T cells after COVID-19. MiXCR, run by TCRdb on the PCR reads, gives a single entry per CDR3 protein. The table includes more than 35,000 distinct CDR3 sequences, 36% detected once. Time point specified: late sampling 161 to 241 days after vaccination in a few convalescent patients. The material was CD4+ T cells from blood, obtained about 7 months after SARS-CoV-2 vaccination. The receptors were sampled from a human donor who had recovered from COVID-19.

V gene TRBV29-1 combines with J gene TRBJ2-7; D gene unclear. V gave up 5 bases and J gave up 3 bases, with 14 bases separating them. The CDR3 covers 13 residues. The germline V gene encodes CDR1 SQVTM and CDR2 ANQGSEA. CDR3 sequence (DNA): TGCAGCGTTATGGTGATGGGGATCTACGAGCAGTACTTC. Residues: CSVMVMGIYEQYF.

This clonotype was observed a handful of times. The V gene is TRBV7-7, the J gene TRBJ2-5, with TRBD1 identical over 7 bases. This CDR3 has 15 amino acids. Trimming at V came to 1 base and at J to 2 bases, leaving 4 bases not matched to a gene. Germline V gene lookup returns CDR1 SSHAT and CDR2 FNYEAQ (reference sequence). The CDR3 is CASSLDRGRQETQYF. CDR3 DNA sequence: TGTGCCAGCAGCTTAGACAGGGGCAGGCAAGAGACCCAGTACTTC.

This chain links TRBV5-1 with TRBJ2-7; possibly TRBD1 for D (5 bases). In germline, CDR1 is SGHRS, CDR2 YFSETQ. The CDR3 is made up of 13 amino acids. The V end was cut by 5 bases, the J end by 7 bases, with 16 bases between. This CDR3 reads CASRVDRGLEQYF. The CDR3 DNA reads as TGCGCCAGCAGGGTGGATAGGGGCCTGGAGCAGTACTTC.

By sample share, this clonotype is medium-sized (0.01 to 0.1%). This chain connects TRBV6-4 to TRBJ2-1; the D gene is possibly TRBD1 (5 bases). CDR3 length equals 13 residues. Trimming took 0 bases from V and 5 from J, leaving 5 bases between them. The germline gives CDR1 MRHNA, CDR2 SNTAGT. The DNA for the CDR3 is TGTGCCAGCAGTGACTCGGACAACAATGAGCAGTTCTTC. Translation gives CASSDSDNNEQFF.

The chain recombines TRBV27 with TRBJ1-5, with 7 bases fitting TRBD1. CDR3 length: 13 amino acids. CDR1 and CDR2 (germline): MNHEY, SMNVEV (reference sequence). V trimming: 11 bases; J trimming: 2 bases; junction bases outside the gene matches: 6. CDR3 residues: CASRQGGNQPQHF. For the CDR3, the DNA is TGTGCCTCCCGCCAGGGGGGCAATCAGCCCCAGCATTTT.

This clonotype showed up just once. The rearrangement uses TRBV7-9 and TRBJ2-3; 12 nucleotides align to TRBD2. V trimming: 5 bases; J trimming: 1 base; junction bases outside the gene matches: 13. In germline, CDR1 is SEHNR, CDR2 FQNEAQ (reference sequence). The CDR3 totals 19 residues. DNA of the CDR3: TGTGCCAGCAGCACGGGACTAGCGGGCCCGACTGGGGGCACAGATACGCAGTATTTT. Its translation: CASSTGLAGPTGGTDTQYF.

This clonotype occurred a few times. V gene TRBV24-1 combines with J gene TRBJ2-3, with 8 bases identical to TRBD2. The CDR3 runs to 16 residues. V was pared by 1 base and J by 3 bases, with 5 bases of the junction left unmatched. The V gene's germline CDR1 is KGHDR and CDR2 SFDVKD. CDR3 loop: CATSDLSGGITDTQYF. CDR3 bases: TGTGCCACCAGTGATTTATCGGGAGGGATTACAGATACGCAGTATTTT.

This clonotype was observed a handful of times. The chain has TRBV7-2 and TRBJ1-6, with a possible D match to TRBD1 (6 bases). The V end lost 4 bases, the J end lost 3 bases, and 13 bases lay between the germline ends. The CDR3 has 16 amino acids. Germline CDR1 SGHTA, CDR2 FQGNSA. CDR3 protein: CASSYKDSYYNSPLHF. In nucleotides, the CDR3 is TGTGCCAGCAGCTACAAGGACAGCTACTATAATTCACCCCTCCACTTT.

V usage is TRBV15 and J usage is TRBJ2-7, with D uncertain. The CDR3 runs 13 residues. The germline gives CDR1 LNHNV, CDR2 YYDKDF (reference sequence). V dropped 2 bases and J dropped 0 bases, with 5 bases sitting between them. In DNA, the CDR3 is TGTGCCACCAGCAGACTGGCCTCCTACGAGCAGTACTTC. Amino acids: CATSRLASYEQYF.

Written as DNA, the CDR3 is TGTGCCAGTAGTACCCGGGACTACAATGAGCAGTTCTTC. Encoded protein: CASSTRDYNEQFF. The chain has TRBV19 and TRBJ2-1; possibly TRBD2 for D (5 bases). Germline CDR1 LNHDA, CDR2 SQIVND (reference sequence). This CDR3 contains 13 residues. Trimming stripped 4 bases from V and 3 bases from J, with 7 bases between.